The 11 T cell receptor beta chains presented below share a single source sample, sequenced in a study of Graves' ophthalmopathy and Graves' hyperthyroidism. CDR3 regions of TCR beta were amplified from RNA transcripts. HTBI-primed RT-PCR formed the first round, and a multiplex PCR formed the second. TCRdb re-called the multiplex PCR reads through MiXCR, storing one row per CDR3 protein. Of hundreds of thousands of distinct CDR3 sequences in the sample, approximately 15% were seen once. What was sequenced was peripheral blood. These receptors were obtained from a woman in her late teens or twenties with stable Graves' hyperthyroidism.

This CDR3 reads CASSFASVSSYEQYF. The CDR3 coding sequence is TGTGCCAGCAGTTTTGCGAGCGTTAGCTCCTACGAGCAGTACTTC. This chain joins TRBV27 and TRBJ2-7; D not certain. Trimming cost V 3 bases and J 0 bases, with 12 bases left between them. Germline-derived CDR1 and CDR2 are MNHEY and SMNVEV (reference sequence). This CDR3 region has 15 residues.

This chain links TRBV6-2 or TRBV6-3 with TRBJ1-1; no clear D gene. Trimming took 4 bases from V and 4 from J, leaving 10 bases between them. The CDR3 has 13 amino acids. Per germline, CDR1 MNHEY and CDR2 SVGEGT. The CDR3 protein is CASSLREVTEAFF. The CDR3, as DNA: TGTGCCAGCAGTTTAAGGGAAGTCACTGAAGCTTTCTTT.

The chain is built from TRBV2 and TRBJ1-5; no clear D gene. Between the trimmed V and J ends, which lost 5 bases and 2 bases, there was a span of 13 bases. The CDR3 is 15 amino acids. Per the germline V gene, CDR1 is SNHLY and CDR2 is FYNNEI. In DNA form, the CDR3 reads TGTGCCAGCAGTTCCGATCTTGGGGGCAATCAGCCCCAGCATTTT. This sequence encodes CASSSDLGGNQPQHF.

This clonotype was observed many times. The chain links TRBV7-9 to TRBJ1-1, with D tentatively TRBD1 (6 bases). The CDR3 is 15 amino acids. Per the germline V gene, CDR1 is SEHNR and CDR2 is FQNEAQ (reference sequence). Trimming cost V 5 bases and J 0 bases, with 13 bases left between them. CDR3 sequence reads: CASSERGDMNTEAFF. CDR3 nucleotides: TGTGCCAGCAGCGAAAGGGGGGACATGAACACTGAAGCTTTCTTT.

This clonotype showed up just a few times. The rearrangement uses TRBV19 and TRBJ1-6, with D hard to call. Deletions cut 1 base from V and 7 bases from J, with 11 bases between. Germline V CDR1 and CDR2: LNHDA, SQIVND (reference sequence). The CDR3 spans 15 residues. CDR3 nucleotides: TGTGCCAGTAGTATAGCGCACAGAAAAAATTCACCCCTCCACTTT. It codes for CASSIAHRKNSPLHF.

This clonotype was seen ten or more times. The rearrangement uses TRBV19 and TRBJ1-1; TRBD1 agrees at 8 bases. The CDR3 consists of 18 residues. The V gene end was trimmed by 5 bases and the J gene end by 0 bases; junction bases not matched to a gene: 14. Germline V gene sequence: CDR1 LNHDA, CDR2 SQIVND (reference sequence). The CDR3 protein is CASSVRWAQGGMNTEAFF. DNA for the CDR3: TGTGCCAGTAGTGTTAGATGGGCACAGGGGGGAATGAACACTGAAGCTTTCTTT. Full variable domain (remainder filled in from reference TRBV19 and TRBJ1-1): DGGITQSPKYLFRKEGQNVTLSCEQNLNHDAMYWYRQDPGQGLRLIYYSQIVNDFQKGDIAEGYSVSREKKESFPLTVTSAQKNPTAFYLCASSVRWAQGGMNTEAFFGQGTRLTVV.

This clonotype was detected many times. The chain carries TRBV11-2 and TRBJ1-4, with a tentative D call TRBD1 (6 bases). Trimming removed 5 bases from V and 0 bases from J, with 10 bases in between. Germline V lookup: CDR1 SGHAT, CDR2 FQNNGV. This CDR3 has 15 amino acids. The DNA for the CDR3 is TGTGCCAGCAGCCCCCGGACAGCAACTAATGAAAAACTGTTTTTT. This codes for CASSPRTATNEKLFF.

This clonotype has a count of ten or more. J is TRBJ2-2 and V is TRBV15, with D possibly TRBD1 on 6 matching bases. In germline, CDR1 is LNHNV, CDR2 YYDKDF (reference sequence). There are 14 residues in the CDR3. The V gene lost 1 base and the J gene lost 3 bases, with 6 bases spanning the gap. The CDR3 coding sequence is TGTGCCACCAGCAGAGCAGGGGACACCGGGGAGCTGTTTTTT. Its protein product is CATSRAGDTGELFF.

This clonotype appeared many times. The CDR3 reads CASSYSGGGPLHF. DNA for the CDR3: TGTGCCAGCAGTTACTCGGGTGGGGGACCCCTCCACTTT. The chain couples TRBV6-5 to TRBJ1-6, with D maybe TRBD1 (5 bases). CDR1 is MNHEY, CDR2 SVGAGI, per germline. V shed 0 bases and J shed 12 bases, with 9 bases lying between them. The CDR3 is made up of 13 amino acids.

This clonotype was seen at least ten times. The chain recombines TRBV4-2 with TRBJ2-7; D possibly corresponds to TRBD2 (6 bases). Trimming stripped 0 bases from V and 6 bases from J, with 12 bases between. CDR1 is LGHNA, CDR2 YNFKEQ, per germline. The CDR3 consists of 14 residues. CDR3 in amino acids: CASSQDAGSGEQYF. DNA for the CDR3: TGTGCCAGCAGCCAAGATGCGGGGTCCGGCGAGCAGTACTTC.

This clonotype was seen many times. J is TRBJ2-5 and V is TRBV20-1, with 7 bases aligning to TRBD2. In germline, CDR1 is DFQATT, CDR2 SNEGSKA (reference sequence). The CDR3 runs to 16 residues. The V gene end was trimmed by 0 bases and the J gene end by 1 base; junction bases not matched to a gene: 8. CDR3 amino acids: CSARETASGTQETQYF. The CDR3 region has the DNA TGCAGTGCTAGAGAGACGGCTAGCGGTACCCAAGAGACCCAGTACTTC.